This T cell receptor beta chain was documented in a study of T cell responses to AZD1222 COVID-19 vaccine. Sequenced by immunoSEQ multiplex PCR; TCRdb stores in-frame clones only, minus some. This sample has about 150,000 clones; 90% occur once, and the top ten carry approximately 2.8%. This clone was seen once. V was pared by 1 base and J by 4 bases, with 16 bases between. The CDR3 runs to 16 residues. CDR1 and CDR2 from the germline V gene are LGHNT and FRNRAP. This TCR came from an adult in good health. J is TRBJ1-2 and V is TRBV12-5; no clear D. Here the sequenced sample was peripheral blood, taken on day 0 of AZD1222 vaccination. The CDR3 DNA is TGTGCTAGTGGTTTGGACGTGGGTATTTTCGGCTATGGCTACACCTTC. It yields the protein CASGLDVGIFGYGYTF.